The next 11 T cell receptor beta chains were all read from a single sample in a study of blood T cell repertoires in COVID-19. The data were produced by immunoSEQ multiplex PCR, yet TCRdb's version contains in-frame clones alone and is incomplete. The repertoire has fewer than 350,000 clones, around 86% of them found once; the top ten carry around 3%. Material: peripheral blood. The receptors were gathered from an older woman with active or convalescent COVID-19.

In the case of this clone: This specimen includes other DNA sequences encoding the same CDR3. As DNA, the CDR3 is TGCAGTGCTAGACAGTCCTACGAGCAGTACTTC. Its translation is CSARQSYEQYF. The gene calls are TRBV20-1 and TRBJ2-7; D gene unclear. Per germline, CDR1 DFQATT and CDR2 SNEGSKA (reference sequence). Trimming took 2 bases from V and 1 from J, leaving 3 bases between them. The CDR3 has 11 residues.

This chain uses TRBV29-1 with TRBJ1-4, with TRBD1 matching over 8 bases. This CDR3 has 12 residues. With 6 bases clipped from V and 6 bases from J, the junction kept 3 bases outside the gene matches. Germline CDR1 and CDR2: SQVTM and ANQGSEA. The CDR3 reads CSVRDRHEKLFF. Written as DNA, the CDR3 is TGCAGCGTCCGGGACAGGCATGAAAAACTGTTTTTT.

The chain employs TRBV24-1 and TRBJ1-4, with D uncertain. The CDR3 has 16 amino acids. Trimming removed 7 bases from V and 9 bases from J, with 23 bases in between. Looked up from germline, CDR1 is KGHDR and CDR2 is SFDVKD. CDR3 loop: CATSLLLIGGRKKLFF. CDR3 bases: TGTGCCACCAGCCTCTTACTGATCGGCGGAAGAAAAAAACTGTTTTTT.

On this clone itself: Relative to the germline gene, one junction end is altered; a read error may explain this. The chain employs TRBV7-7 and TRBJ2-1, with 16 bases lining up with TRBD2. This CDR3 contains 16 residues. Per the germline V gene, CDR1 is SSHAT and CDR2 is FNYEAQ (reference sequence). The CDR3 DNA is TGTGCTAGCAGCTTAGGGACTAGCGGGGGGGATCATGAGCAGTTCTTC. It translates to CASSLGTSGGDHEQFF.

CDR3 region: CSGGLAGWDEQFF. The CDR3 region has the DNA TGCAGCGGCGGACTAGCGGGGTGGGATGAGCAGTTCTTC. The chain joins TRBV29-1 to TRBJ2-1; 12 bases fit TRBD2. Germline values: CDR1 SQVTM, CDR2 ANQGSEA. The CDR3 has 13 residues. The V gene end was trimmed by 7 bases and the J gene end by 8 bases; junction bases not matched to a gene: 6.

The chain carries TRBV7-3 and TRBJ2-1; possibly TRBD2 for D (7 bases). The CDR3 covers 15 residues. In germline, CDR1 is SGHTA, CDR2 FQGTGA. V dropped 0 bases and J dropped 5 bases, with 11 bases sitting between them. The CDR3 loop is CASSLTVGGHNEQFF. The DNA for the CDR3 is TGTGCCAGCAGCTTAACAGTGGGGGGGCACAATGAGCAGTTCTTC.

The chain joins TRBV10-3 to TRBJ1-1; D not resolved. The germline V gene encodes CDR1 ENHRY and CDR2 SYGVKD. V dropped 3 bases and J dropped 10 bases, with 21 bases sitting between them. This CDR3 has 15 residues. In nucleotides, the CDR3 is TGTGCCATCAGTGAAAGTATTAGGGAGGGAGGAGGAGCTTTCTTT. Translated, it gives CAISESIREGGGAFF.

The V gene is TRBV18, the J gene TRBJ1-2; the match to TRBD1 covers 7 bases. Losses at the gene ends were 2 bases for V and 4 bases for J; bases not matched to a gene: 10. The CDR3 has 16 amino acids. From germline, CDR1 is KGHSH and CDR2 LQKENI. The chain's CDR3 is CASSPASPGTAYGYTF. The CDR3 bases are TGTGCCAGCTCACCAGCCTCTCCCGGGACAGCCTATGGCTACACCTTC.

This chain connects TRBV12-3 or TRBV12-4 to TRBJ2-2; D is perhaps TRBD1 (5 bases). With 5 bases removed from V and 6 bases from J, the gap between germline ends came to 10 bases. The CDR3 loop spans 13 amino acids. CDR3 protein: CASSQRRAGELFF. CDR3 nucleotides: TGTGCCAGCAGTCAACGCAGGGCCGGGGAGCTGTTTTTT.

The rearrangement links TRBV9 to TRBJ2-3; 12 bases line up with TRBD2. Germline V gene lookup returns CDR1 SGDLS and CDR2 YYNGEE. Trimming took 6 bases from V and 6 from J; bases not matched to a gene: 17. This CDR3 comprises 18 residues. The DNA for the CDR3 is TGTGCCAGCAACCAGGCAAGACTAGCGGGAGTTTCGGCTGATACGCAGTATTTT. Protein sequence: CASNQARLAGVSADTQYF. Based on the CDR3 plus reference TRBV9 and TRBJ2-3, the full variable domain is DSGVTQTPKHLITATGQRVTLRCSPRSGDLSVYWYQQSLDQGLQFLIQYYNGEERAKGNILERFSAQQFPDLHSELNLSSLELGDSALYFCASNQARLAGVSADTQYFGPGTRLTVL.

The gene calls are TRBV5-4 and TRBJ1-1, with 10 nucleotides matching TRBD1. Germline loops: CDR1 SGHNT, CDR2 YYREEE (reference sequence). The CDR3 totals 15 residues. Unmatched junction bases numbered 12, after V lost 4 bases and J lost 9 bases. In DNA, the CDR3 is TGTGCCAGCAGCCGCGACCAGACAGGGGGCGGTCAAGCTTTCTTT. This encodes CASSRDQTGGGQAFF.